This T cell receptor (beta chain) was sequenced in a study of glioma-infiltrating T cells after dendritic cell vaccination. The wider study: Monocyte-derived dendritic cells, cultured approximately 7 days with IL-4 and GM-CSF, were pulsed with autologous tumor lysate.

The junction had 10 bases not matched to a gene; V was cut back by 0 bases and J by 4 bases. The germline V gene encodes CDR1 LGHNA and CDR2 YNFKEQ. The CDR3 contains 18 residues. Sequencing was performed with immunoSEQ multiplex PCR; in TCRdb, only in-frame clones are kept and a portion is missing. The table lists around 96,000 clones, around three quarters of them singletons, with roughly 5.7% in the top ten. PBMC sampling occurred before vaccination, two weeks after the third dose, and at progression. The genes are TRBV4-2 and TRBJ2-3, with 10 bases fitting TRBD2. The receptor comes from a human donor with glioblastoma. The sample in question was blood, obtained before dendritic cell vaccination. CDR3 region: CASSQDIGSSGSADTQYF. The CDR3 coding sequence is TGTGCCAGCAGCCAAGATATAGGGTCTAGCGGGAGTGCAGATACGCAGTATTTT.